This T cell receptor (beta chain) emerged from a study of blood T cell repertoires in COVID-19. On the study more broadly: COVID-19 samples from acute and convalescent phases originated in the United States, Italy and Spain. The analysed material was cDNA or gDNA that came from T cells, B-cell-depleted T cells, or PBMCs.

As originally analysed: Nucleated cell counts were estimated from reference gene primer amplification. The protocol was immunoSEQ multiplex PCR, while the TCRdb copy is restricted to in-frame clones and leaves out a portion. That table gives V, J and clone size, and the DNA gave D and trimming. The sample carries tens of thousands of clones, just over 85% recorded once. The CDR3 spans 13 residues. The germline gives CDR1 MNHEY, CDR2 SVGAGI. The ends were cut back, 4 bases at V and 2 bases at J, with 8 bases in the middle. The gene calls are TRBV6-5 and TRBJ2-5; tentative D call: TRBD1 (6 bases). This TCR came from a man between 45 and 60 years old with active COVID-19. Sequencing was performed on peripheral blood. In nucleotides, the CDR3 is TGTGCCAGCAGTTCCAGGGGTCAAGAGACCCAGTACTTC. Translation gives CASSSRGQETQYF.